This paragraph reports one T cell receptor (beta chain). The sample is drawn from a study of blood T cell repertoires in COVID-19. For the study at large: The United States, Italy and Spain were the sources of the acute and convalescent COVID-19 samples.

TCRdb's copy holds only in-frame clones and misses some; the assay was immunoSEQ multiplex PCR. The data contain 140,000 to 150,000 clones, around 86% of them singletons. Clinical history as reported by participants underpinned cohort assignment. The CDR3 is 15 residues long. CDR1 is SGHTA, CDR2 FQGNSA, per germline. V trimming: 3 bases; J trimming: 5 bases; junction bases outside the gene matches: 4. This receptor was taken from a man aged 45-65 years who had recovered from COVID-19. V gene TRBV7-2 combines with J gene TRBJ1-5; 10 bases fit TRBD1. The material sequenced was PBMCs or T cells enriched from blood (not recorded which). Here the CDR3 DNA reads TGTGCCAGCAGCTTCCGACAGGGGGCCGATCAGCCCCAGCATTTT. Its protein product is CASSFRQGADQPQHF.